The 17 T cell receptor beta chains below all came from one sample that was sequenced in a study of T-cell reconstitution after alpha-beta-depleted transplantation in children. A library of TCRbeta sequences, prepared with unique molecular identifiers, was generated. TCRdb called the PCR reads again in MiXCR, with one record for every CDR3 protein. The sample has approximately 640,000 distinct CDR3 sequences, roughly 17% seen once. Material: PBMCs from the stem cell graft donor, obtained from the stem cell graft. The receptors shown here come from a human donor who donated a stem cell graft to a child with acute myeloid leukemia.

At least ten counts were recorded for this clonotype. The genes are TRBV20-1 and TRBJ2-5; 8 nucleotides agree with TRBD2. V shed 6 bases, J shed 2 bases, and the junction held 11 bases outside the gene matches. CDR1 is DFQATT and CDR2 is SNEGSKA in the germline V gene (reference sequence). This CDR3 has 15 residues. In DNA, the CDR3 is TGCAGTGCCCTTTGGGCGGGGGGACTACAAGAGACCCAGTACTTC. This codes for CSALWAGGLQETQYF.

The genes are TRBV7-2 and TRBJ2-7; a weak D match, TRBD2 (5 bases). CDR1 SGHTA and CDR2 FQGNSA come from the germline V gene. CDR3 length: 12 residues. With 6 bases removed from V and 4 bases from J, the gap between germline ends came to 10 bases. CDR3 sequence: CASSQTIYEQYF. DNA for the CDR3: TGTGCCAGCAGTCAGACTATATACGAGCAGTACTTC.

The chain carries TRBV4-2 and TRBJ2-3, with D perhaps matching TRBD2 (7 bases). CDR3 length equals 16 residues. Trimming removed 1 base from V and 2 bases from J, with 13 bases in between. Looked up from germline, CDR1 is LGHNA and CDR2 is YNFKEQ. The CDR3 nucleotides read TGTGCCAGCAGCCAAGGGGGGGGGCGCGACACAGATACGCAGTATTTT. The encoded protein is CASSQGGGRDTDTQYF.

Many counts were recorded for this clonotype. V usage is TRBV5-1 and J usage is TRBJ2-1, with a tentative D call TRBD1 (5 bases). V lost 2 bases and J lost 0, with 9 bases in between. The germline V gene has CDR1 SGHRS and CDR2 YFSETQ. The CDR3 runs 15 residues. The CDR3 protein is CASSFDSSSYNEQFF. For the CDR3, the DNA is TGCGCCAGCAGCTTTGACAGTAGCTCCTACAATGAGCAGTTCTTC.

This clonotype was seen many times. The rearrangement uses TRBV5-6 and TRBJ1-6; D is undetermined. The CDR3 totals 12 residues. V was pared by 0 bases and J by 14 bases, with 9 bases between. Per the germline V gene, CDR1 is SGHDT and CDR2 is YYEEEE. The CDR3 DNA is TGTGCCAGCAGCTTGGCACTTTCGGCCCTCCACTTT. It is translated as CASSLALSALHF.

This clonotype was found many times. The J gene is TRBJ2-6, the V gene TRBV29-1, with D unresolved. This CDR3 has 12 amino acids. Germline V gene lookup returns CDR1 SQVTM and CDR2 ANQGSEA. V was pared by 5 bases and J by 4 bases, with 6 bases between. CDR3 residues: CSVLEGANVLTF. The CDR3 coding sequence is TGCAGCGTTCTCGAAGGGGCCAACGTCCTGACTTTC.

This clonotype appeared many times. This CDR3 reads CASSQTAGRGYEQYF. In nucleotides, the CDR3 is TGTGCCAGCAGCCAGACAGCGGGAAGGGGTTACGAGCAGTACTTC. This chain uses TRBV5-6 with TRBJ2-7; 7 bases align to TRBD2. Trimming removed 4 bases from V and 4 bases from J; junction bases left unmatched: 11. The CDR3 runs to 15 residues. Germline V gene lookup returns CDR1 SGHDT and CDR2 YYEEEE.

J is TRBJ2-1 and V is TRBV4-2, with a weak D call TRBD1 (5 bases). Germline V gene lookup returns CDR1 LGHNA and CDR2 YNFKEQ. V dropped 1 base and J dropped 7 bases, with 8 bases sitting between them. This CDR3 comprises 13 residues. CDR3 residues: CASSQGGRNEQFF. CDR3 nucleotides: TGTGCCAGCAGCCAAGGGGGCCGAAATGAGCAGTTCTTC.

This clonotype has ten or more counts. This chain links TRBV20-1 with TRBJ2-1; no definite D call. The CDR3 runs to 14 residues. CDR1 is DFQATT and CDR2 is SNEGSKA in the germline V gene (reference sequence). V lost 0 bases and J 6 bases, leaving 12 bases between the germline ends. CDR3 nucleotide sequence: TGCAGTGCTAGAGAAGGGCGTAGGGTCAATGAGCAGTTCTTC. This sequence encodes CSAREGRRVNEQFF.

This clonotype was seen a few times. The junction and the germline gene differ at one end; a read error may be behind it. The CDR3: CRTARPLETQYF. DNA of the CDR3: TGCCGGACGGCACGCCCGTTGGAGACCCAGTACTTC. The gene calls are TRBV11-2 and TRBJ2-5; D is undetermined. Looked up from germline, CDR1 is SGHAT and CDR2 is FQNNGV. This CDR3 region has 12 residues.

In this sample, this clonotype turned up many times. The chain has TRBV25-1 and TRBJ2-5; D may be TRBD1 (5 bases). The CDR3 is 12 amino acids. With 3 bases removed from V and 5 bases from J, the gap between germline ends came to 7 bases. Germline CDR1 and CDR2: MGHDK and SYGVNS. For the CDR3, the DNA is TGTGCCAGCAGTGACAGGGCGGAGACCCAGTACTTC. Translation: CASSDRAETQYF. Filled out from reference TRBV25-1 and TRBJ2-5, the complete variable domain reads EADIYQTPRYLVIGTGKKITLECSQTMGHDKMYWYQQDPGMELHLIHYSYGVNSTEKGDLSSESTVSRIRTEHFPLTLESARPSHTSQYLCASSDRAETQYFGPGTRLLVL.

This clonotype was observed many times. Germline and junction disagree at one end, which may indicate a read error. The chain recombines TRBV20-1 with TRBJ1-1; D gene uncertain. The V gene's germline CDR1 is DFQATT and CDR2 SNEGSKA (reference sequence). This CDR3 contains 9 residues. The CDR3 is CSARVDRDF. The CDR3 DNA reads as TGCAGTGCTAGAGTAGACCGGGATTTT.

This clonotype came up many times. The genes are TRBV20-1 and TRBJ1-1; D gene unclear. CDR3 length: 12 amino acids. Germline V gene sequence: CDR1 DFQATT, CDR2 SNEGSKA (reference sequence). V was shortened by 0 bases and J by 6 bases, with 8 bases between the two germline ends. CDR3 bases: TGCAGTGCTAGAGACCCACATCCTGAAGCTTTCTTT. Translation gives CSARDPHPEAFF.

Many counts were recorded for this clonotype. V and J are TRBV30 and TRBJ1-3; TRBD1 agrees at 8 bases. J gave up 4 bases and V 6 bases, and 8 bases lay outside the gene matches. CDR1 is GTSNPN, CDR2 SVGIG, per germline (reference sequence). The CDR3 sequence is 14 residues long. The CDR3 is CACRPTGVGNTIYF. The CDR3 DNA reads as TGTGCCTGCCGCCCGACAGGGGTAGGAAACACCATATATTTT.

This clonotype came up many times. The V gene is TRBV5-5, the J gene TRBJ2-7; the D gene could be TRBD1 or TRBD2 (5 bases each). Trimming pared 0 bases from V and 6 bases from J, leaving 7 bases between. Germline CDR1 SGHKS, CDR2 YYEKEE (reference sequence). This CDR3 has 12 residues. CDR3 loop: CASSLVGGEQYF. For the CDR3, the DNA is TGTGCCAGCAGCTTGGTTGGGGGCGAGCAGTACTTC.

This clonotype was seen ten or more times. The CDR3, as DNA: TGTGCCAGCAGCAACACCCGGCGTGAGCAGTTCTTC. Its translation: CASSNTRREQFF. The chain has TRBV6-2 or TRBV6-3 and TRBJ2-1, with D unclear. The V gene lost 6 bases and the J gene lost 9 bases, with 12 bases spanning the gap. This CDR3 spans 12 amino acids. The germline V gene has CDR1 MNHEY and CDR2 SVGEGT.

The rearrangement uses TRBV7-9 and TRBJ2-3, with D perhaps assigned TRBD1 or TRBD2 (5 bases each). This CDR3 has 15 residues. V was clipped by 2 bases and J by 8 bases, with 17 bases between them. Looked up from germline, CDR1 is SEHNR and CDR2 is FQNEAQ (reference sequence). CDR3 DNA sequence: TGTGCCAGCAGCTTAAACCGGGACCGTCGTGGTACGCAGTATTTT. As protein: CASSLNRDRRGTQYF.